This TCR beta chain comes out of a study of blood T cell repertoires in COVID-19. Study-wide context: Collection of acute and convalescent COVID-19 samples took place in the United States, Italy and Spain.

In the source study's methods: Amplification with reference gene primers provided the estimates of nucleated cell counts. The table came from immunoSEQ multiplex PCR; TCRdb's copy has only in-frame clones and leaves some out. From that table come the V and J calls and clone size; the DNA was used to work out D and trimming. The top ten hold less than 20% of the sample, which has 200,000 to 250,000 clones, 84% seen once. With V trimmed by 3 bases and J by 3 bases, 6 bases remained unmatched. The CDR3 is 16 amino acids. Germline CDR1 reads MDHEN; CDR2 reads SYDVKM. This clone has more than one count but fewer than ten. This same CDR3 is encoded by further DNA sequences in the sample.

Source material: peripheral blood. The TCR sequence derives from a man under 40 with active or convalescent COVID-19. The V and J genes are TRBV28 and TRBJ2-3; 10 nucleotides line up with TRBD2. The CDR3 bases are TGTGCCAGCAGTTTCCTCTCAGCGGGGGGGACAGATACGCAGTATTTT. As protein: CASSFLSAGGTDTQYF.